The sequence of this T cell receptor beta chain was determined in a study of blood T cell repertoires in COVID-19. Trimming took 5 bases from V and 6 from J, leaving 16 bases between them. This CDR3 contains 14 residues. Germline values: CDR1 SGHVS, CDR2 FQNEAQ. The protocol was immunoSEQ multiplex PCR, while the TCRdb copy is restricted to in-frame clones and leaves out a portion. The table includes some 150,000 clones, roughly 89% detected once. The chain is built from TRBV7-8 and TRBJ1-1; a possible D gene is TRBD1 (6 bases). This receptor was identified in a human donor in a cohort sampled during active COVID-19. The source material was peripheral blood. In DNA form, the CDR3 reads TGTGCCAGCAGCCGCACAGGGAACCCCGCTGAAGCTTTCTTT. As protein: CASSRTGNPAEAFF. The full variable domain, with the rest looked up from reference TRBV7-8 and TRBJ1-1, is GAGVSQSPRYKVAKRGQDVALRCDPISGHVSLFWYQQALGQGPEFLTYFQNEAQLDKSGLPSDRFFAERPEGSVSTLKIQRTQQEDSAVYLCASSRTGNPAEAFFGQGTRLTVV.